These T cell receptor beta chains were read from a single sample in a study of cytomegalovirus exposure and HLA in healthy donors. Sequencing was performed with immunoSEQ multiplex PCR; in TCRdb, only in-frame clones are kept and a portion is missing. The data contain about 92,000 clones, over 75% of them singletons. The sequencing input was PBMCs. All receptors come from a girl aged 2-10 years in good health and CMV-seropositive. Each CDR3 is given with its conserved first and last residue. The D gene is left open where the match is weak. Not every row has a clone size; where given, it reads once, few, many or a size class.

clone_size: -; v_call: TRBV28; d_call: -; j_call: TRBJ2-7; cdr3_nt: TGTGCCAGCAGTCTAGGACAGTCCTCAACCTACGAGCAGTACTTC; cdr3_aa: CASSLGQSSTYEQYF
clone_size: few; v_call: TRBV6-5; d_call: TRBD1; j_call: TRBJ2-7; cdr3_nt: TGTGCCAGCAGTTTACAGGGGGCCCAGCAGTACTTC; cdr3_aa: CASSLQGAQQYF
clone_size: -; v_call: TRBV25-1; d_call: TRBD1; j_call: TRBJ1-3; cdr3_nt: TGTGCCAGCCTAGGACAGGGGTCTGGAAACACCATATATTTT; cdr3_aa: CASLGQGSGNTIYF
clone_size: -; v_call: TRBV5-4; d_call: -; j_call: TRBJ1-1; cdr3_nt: TGTGCCAGCAGCCTGACAGCTACGAACACTGAAGCTTTCTTT; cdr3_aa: CASSLTATNTEAFF
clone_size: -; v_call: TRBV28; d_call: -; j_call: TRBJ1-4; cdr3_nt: TGTGCCAGCAGCCTCTCTTGGCGGGAAAAACTGTTTTTT; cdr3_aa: CASSLSWREKLFF
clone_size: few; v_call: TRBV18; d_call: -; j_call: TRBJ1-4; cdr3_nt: TGTGCCAGCTCACCTCCGGGGGAGGACGAAAAACTGTTTTTT; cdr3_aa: CASSPPGEDEKLFF
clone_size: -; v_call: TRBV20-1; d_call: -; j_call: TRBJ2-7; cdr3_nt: TGCAGTGTGAGCACGAGCTACGAGCAGTACTTC; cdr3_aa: CSVSTSYEQYF
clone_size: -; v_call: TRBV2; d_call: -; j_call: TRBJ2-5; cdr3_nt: TGTGCCAGCAGTGTACGAGCTGAAGAGACCCAGTACTTC; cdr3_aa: CASSVRAEETQYF
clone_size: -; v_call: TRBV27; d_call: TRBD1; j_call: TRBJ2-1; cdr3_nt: TGTGCCAGCAGTTTGGGACAGTACAATGAGCAGTTCTTC; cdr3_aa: CASSLGQYNEQFF
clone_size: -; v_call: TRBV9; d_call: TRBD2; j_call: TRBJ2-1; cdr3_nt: TGTGCCAGCAGCGGTAGCGGGAGGAGGTACAATGAGCAGTTCTTC; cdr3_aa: CASSGSGRRYNEQFF
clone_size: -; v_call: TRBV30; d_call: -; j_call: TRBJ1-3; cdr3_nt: TGTGCCTGGAGTGTAAGTGCCCTGGACAGCAGCTTCTCTGGAAACACCATATATTTT; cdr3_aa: CAWSVSALDSSFSGNTIYF
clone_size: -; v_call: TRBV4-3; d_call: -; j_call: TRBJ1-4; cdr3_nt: TGCGCCAGCAGCCAAGAGTTCTGGGCTTCGAATGAAAAACTGTTTTTT; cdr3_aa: CASSQEFWASNEKLFF
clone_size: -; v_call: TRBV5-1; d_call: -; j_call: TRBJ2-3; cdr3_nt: TGCGCCAGCAGCTCCATGAACGGAAGACAGGATACGCAGTATTTT; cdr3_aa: CASSSMNGRQDTQYF
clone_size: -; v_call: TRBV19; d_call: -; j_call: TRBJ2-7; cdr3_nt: TGTGCCAGTAGGGATTCCGGGGGAGGTTCCTACGAGCAGTACTTC; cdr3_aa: CASRDSGGGSYEQYF
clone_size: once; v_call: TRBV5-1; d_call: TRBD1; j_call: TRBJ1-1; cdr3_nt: TGCGCCAGCAGCCGACAGGGTTCCGACCTGAACACTGAAGCTTTCTTT; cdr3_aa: CASSRQGSDLNTEAFF
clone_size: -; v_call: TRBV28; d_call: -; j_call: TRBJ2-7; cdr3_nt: TGTGCTGCGCGGCAGGGTACCTACGAGCAGTACTTC; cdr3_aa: CAARQGTYEQYF
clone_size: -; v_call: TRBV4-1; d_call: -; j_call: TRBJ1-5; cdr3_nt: TGCGCCAGCAGCCACCCCGGGGGTGACGATCAGCCCCAGCATTTT; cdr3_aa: CASSHPGGDDQPQHF
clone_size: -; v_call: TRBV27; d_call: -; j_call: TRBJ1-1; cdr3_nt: TGTGCCAGCAGTTTCTTTGCGGGAGGCACTGAAGCTTTCTTT; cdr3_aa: CASSFFAGGTEAFF
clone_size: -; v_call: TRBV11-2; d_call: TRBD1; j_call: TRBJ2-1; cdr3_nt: TGTGCCAGCAGCTTGACAGGGACGAATGAGCAGTTCTTC; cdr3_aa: CASSLTGTNEQFF
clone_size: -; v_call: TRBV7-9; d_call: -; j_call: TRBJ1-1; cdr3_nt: TGTGCCAGCAGCTTCGCCCAGGGGTCTTTATCAGCTTTCTTT; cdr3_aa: CASSFAQGSLSAFF
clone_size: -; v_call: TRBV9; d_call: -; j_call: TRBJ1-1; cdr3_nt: TGTGCCAGCACCACGGACAGTCTGAACACTGAAGCTTTCTTT; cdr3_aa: CASTTDSLNTEAFF
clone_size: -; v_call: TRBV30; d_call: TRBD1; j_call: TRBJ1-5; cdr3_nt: TGTGCCTGGGGGACAGGGAATCAGCCCCAGCATTTT; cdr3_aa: CAWGTGNQPQHF
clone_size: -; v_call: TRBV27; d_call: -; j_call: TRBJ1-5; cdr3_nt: TGTGCCAGCAGTCCCCCAGGGGCGGCTCAGCCCCAGCATTTT; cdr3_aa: CASSPPGAAQPQHF
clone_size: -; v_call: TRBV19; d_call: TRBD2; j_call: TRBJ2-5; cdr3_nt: TGTGCCAGTAGTCCACTAGCGGGAGGGGAGACCCAGTACTTC; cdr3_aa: CASSPLAGGETQYF
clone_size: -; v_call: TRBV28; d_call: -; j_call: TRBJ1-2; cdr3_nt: TGTGCCAGCAGCTCACAGGGACGTTACTATGGCTACACCTTC; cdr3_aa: CASSSQGRYYGYTF
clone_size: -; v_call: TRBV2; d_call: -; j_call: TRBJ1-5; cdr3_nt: TGTGCCAGCAGTCTTAACAGGGAATATAGCAATCAGCCCCAGCATTTT; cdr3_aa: CASSLNREYSNQPQHF
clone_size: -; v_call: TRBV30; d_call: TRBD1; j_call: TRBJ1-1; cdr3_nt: TGTGCCTGGAGTGTACTTTCATGGGACAGGGGGATTGTTGCTTTCTTT; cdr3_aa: CAWSVLSWDRGIVAFF
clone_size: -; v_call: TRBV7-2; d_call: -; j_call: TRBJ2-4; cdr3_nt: TGTGCCAGCAGCCCCGGGAGTTTGAACATTCAGTACTTC; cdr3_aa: CASSPGSLNIQYF
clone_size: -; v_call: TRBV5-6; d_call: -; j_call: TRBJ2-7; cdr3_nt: TGTGCCAGCAGCTTGGGGCAGGGGAGGGACGAGCAGTACTTC; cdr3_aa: CASSLGQGRDEQYF
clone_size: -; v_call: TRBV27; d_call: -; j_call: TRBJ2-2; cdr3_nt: TGTGCCAGTAGATCTGACACCGGGGAGCTGTTTTTT; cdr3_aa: CASRSDTGELFF
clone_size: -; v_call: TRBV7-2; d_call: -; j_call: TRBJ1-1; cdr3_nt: TGTGCCAGCAGTCCGGTTAGGGGGGGGGCTTTCTTT; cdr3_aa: CASSPVRGGAFF
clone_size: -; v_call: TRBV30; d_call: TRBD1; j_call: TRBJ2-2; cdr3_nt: TGTGCCTGGAGTGTACGGGACAGGGGCTACTTCGGGGAGCTGTTTTTT; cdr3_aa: CAWSVRDRGYFGELFF
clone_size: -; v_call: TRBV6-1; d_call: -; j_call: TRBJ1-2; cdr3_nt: TGTGCCAGCAGTGGAAACATCAGTCCCGGCTACACCTTC; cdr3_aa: CASSGNISPGYTF
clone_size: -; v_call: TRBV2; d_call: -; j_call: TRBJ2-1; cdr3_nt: TGTGCCAGCAGTGAACCTGGGGAGGAGCAGTTCTTC; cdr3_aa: CASSEPGEEQFF
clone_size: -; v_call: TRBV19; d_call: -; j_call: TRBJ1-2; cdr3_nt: TGTGCCAGTAGTCCCGACGGACCCCAGGACTCTGGCTACACCTTC; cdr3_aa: CASSPDGPQDSGYTF
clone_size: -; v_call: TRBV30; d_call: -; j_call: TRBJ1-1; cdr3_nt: TGTGCCTGGAGTGTCCTAGGGAGCCCTGAAGCTTTCTTT; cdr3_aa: CAWSVLGSPEAFF
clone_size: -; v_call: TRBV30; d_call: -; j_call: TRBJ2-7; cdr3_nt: TGTGCCGCAGGGGGGCAAGCCGAGCAGTACTTC; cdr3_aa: CAAGGQAEQYF
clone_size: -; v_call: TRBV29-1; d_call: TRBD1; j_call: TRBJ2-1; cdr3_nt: TGCAGCGTTGGGCAGGGGGCTAAAAATGAGCAGTTCTTC; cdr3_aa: CSVGQGAKNEQFF